Listed below are T cell receptor beta chains from one sample, sequenced in a study of cytomegalovirus exposure and HLA in healthy donors. Sequenced by immunoSEQ multiplex PCR; TCRdb stores in-frame clones only, minus some. The profile shows 130,000 or so clones, roughly 77% of them singletons. Source material: PBMCs. These receptors all stem from a man between 18 and 35 years old in good health and CMV-seronegative. CDR3s include the opening cysteine and the closing phenylalanine or tryptophan. D genes are given only for firm matches. Some rows have no size entry. The others give once, few or many, or a class for an expanded clone.

once,TRBJ1-5,.,TRBV29-1,TGCAGCGTTGATACAGGGTCTGGGCCCCAGCATTTT,CSVDTGSGPQHF
.,TRBJ2-3,TRBD1,TRBV7-2,TGTGCCAGCAGCTTAAGACAGGGCAAGGCTTCTAGCACAGATACGCAGTATTTT,CASSLRQGKASSTDTQYF
.,TRBJ2-2,.,TRBV6-1,TGTGCCAGCAGTTCCAGGGACTCAACCGGAGGGGAGCTGTTTTTT,CASSSRDSTGGELFF
.,TRBJ1-2,TRBD1,TRBV27,TGTGCCAGCAGTTTATCTCGGGACAGATCAAACTATGGCTACACCTTC,CASSLSRDRSNYGYTF
few,TRBJ1-4,.,TRBV27,TGTGCCAGCAGTTTGGGGGGATTCAACGAAAAACTGTTTTTT,CASSLGGFNEKLFF
few,TRBJ1-4,.,TRBV4-3,TGCGCCAGCAGCCAAGATGGCGGAGGGGACTACGAAAAACTGTTTTTT,CASSQDGGGDYEKLFF
.,TRBJ2-5,.,TRBV7-9,TGTGCCAGCAGCAATACCGGGGACACAGAGACCCAGTACTTC,CASSNTGDTETQYF
.,TRBJ1-6,.,TRBV11-2,TGTGCCAGCAGCCCCCCCAGCGGGGGAGGGTCCTATAATTCACCCCTCCACTTT,CASSPPSGGGSYNSPLHF
.,TRBJ1-6,TRBD1,TRBV19,TGTGCCAGTAAGAGACAGGGGTGGACACCCCTCCACTTT,CASKRQGWTPLHF
.,TRBJ2-3,TRBD2,TRBV10-3,TGTGCCATCAGTGAGTCGAGGTCTAGCGGGGGGGTGGAAGATACGCAGTATTTT,CAISESRSSGGVEDTQYF
.,TRBJ1-2,TRBD1,TRBV11-1,TGTGCCAGCAGTTACAGGGGCTATGGCTACACCTTC,CASSYRGYGYTF
.,TRBJ2-7,.,TRBV7-7,TGTGCCAGCACCCCCGGACCCGGGAGCTCCTACGAGCAGTACTTC,CASTPGPGSSYEQYF
once,TRBJ1-4,TRBD1,TRBV7-9,TGTGCCAGCAGCACTAAGACAGGGGAGAATGAAAAACTGTTTTTT,CASSTKTGENEKLFF
.,TRBJ1-2,TRBD1,TRBV29-1,TGCAGCGTCGATGGGGACAGGGCCGGAGGAGGCTACACCTTC,CSVDGDRAGGGYTF
.,TRBJ2-1,TRBD2,TRBV7-9,TGTGCCAGCAGCTCCGGGACTAGCGCTAATGAGCAGTTCTTC,CASSSGTSANEQFF
.,TRBJ1-1,TRBD1,TRBV5-4,TGTGCCAGCAGCTTGGACAGGGGGCCTGAAGCTTTCTTT,CASSLDRGPEAFF
few,TRBJ1-2,.,TRBV7-6,TGTGCCAGCAGCGCCCAGGGCCGTATATCCTATGGCTACACCTTC,CASSAQGRISYGYTF
.,TRBJ1-2,.,TRBV6-5,TGTGCCAGCAGTTACTCATCGAGGTACGGCTACACCTTC,CASSYSSRYGYTF
.,TRBJ1-1,.,TRBV5-6,TGTGCCAGCAGCTTGGGAGGGGGAAACACTGAAGCTTTCTTT,CASSLGGGNTEAFF
.,TRBJ1-1,TRBD1,TRBV19,TGTGCCAGTAGTGACCCTTCTCAGGGGGCCTTTGAAGCTTTCTTT,CASSDPSQGAFEAFF
.,TRBJ1-2,.,TRBV7-2,TGTGCCAGCAGCCCCCGCGTAAACTATGGCTACACCTTC,CASSPRVNYGYTF
.,TRBJ2-5,TRBD2,TRBV7-6,TGTGCCAGCAGCTTAGACCCCCCGACTAGCGGGGGGGCCTTTACAGAGACCCAGTACTTC,CASSLDPPTSGGAFTETQYF
.,TRBJ1-6,TRBD1,TRBV27,TGTGCCAGCAGTTTTGGGGGACAGCTAAATTCACCCCTCCACTTT,CASSFGGQLNSPLHF
.,TRBJ1-2,TRBD1,TRBV6-5,TGTGCCAGCGGACAGGGAGGCGTCTATGGCTACACCTTC,CASGQGGVYGYTF
.,TRBJ1-2,.,TRBV11-2,TGTGCCAGCAGGCTTCAGGGTCCTGGCTACACCTTC,CASRLQGPGYTF
once,TRBJ1-1,.,TRBV12-5,TGTGCTAGTGGGAAACAGGGGAACACTGAAGCTTTCTTT,CASGKQGNTEAFF
.,TRBJ1-6,TRBD1,TRBV25-1,TGTGCCAGCAGACCGGGACAGGGAAATAATTCACCCCTCCACTTT,CASRPGQGNNSPLHF
.,TRBJ2-2,.,TRBV6-1,TGTGCCAGCAGGGGGGGACAGACGAACACCGGGGAGCTGTTTTTT,CASRGGQTNTGELFF
.,TRBJ2-7,TRBD2,TRBV13,TGTGCCAGCAGCTCGCTCTCTAGCGGGGGAGGGTACGAGCAGTACTTC,CASSSLSSGGGYEQYF
.,TRBJ2-7,.,TRBV28,TGTGCCAGCAGCTCAGACCGAAGGGGGTCCTACGAGCAGTACTTC,CASSSDRRGSYEQYF
.,TRBJ2-1,.,TRBV7-3,TGTGCCAGCAGCTTATTTGAGGGATTGAATGAGCAGTTCTTC,CASSLFEGLNEQFF
.,TRBJ2-7,.,TRBV12-5,TGTGCTAGTGGGGACAGCGAATACTCCTACGAGCAGTACTTC,CASGDSEYSYEQYF
.,TRBJ2-1,.,TRBV2,TGTGCCAGCAGTGAAGGGGGGCCGTTAGATGAGCAGTTCTTC,CASSEGGPLDEQFF
.,TRBJ2-3,.,TRBV6-1,TGTGCCAGCAGTACAATTACCACAGATACGCAGTATTTT,CASSTITTDTQYF
.,TRBJ1-1,TRBD1,TRBV19,TGTGCCAGTAGTAATTCAGGGGGCGTAAACACTGAAGCTTTCTTT,CASSNSGGVNTEAFF
.,TRBJ1-3,TRBD1,TRBV2,TGTGCCAGCAGGCAGGGGGCCGCTGGAAACACCATATATTTT,CASRQGAAGNTIYF
once,TRBJ2-1,.,TRBV9,TGTGCCAGCAGCTCCCGAGTTTCCAATGAGCAGTTCTTC,CASSSRVSNEQFF
.,TRBJ2-3,.,TRBV5-1,TGCGCCAGCAGCCCCAACGAGGGGAGACAGGACCGTGATACGCAGTATTTT,CASSPNEGRQDRDTQYF
once,TRBJ1-5,TRBD1,TRBV5-6,TGTGCCAGCAGCTCCATGACAGGGGGGGGCAATCAGCCCCAGCATTTT,CASSSMTGGGNQPQHF
.,TRBJ1-1,.,TRBV29-1,TGCAGCGTTGAAAACCAGGGGCTATTTACTGAAGCTTTCTTT,CSVENQGLFTEAFF